The clone carrying this T cell receptor (beta chain) has a single count. Its antigen is still unknown. Trimming took off 1 base at V and 2 bases at J, with 9 bases between the two ends. The CDR3 has 15 residues. In germline, CDR1 is SGHTA, CDR2 FQGNSA. This record belongs to a study of T cell responses to AZD1222 COVID-19 vaccine. Notes on the study in general: In all cases, repertoires were sampled only after the peak T cell response.

Libraries were prepared by immunoSEQ multiplex PCR; TCRdb keeps only in-frame clonotypes and omits some of them. The sample lists around 130,000 clones; 70% to 90% were seen once. Sequenced material: peripheral blood, taken 28 days after the second AZD1222 dose. The receptor's source is an adult who received the AZD1222 COVID-19 vaccine. This sequence joins TRBV7-2 and TRBJ1-3, with a possible D match to TRBD1 (6 bases). CDR3 DNA sequence: TGTGCCAGCAGCTTAGGTGGGGGGCCTGGAAACACCATATATTTT. Amino acids: CASSLGGGPGNTIYF.